Shown below are 10 T cell receptor beta chains from a single sample sequenced in a study of T cell responses to AZD1222 COVID-19 vaccine. Here immunoSEQ multiplex PCR was the method, and the copy in TCRdb shows in-frame clones only, minus some. The repertoire holds 80,000 or so clones, with 70% to 90% as singletons. Material: peripheral blood, obtained on day 0 of AZD1222 vaccination. These receptors originate from an adult in good health.

The CDR3 nucleotides read TGTGCCAGCAGCCAACTGACTAGCGGTCACACCGGGGAGCTGTTTTTT. Its protein is CASSQLTSGHTGELFF. The V call is TRBV4-2, the J call TRBJ2-2; 9 bases agree with TRBD2. V shed 2 bases and J 3 bases; nucleotides not matched to a gene: 4. From germline, CDR1 is LGHNA and CDR2 YNFKEQ. The CDR3 is 16 amino acids.

The rearrangement uses TRBV5-6 and TRBJ1-2; D is uncertain. V lost 1 base and J 8 bases, leaving 24 bases between the germline ends. This CDR3 region has 17 residues. CDR1 is SGHDT and CDR2 is YYEEEE in the germline V gene. This CDR3 is CASSLPREPWELRGYTF. In nucleotides, the CDR3 is TGTGCCAGCAGCTTGCCCCGGGAACCCTGGGAGCTTCGGGGCTACACCTTC.

The rearrangement uses TRBV7-8 and TRBJ1-2; D possibly corresponds to TRBD1 (6 bases). V dropped 2 bases and J dropped 8 bases, with 21 bases sitting between them. The germline CDR1 and CDR2 sequences are SGHVS and FQNEAQ. The CDR3 runs to 16 residues. CDR3: CASSLRLQGISGGYTF. CDR3 coding DNA: TGTGCCAGCAGCTTAAGGTTGCAGGGGATTTCGGGAGGCTACACCTTC.

This clone has a single count. This chain joins TRBV19 and TRBJ2-2; 10 bases line up with TRBD1. The V and J ends lost 5 bases and 4 bases, in that order; junction bases with no gene match: 7. The CDR3 has 16 amino acids. Per the germline V gene, CDR1 is LNHDA and CDR2 is SQIVND (reference sequence). The CDR3 spells CASSSRDRGPTGELFF. The CDR3 nucleotides are TGTGCCAGTAGTTCTCGGGACAGGGGTCCCACCGGGGAGCTGTTTTTT.

The V gene is TRBV6-6, the J gene TRBJ1-1; D is ambiguous. V gave up 0 bases and J gave up 8 bases, with 7 bases separating them. CDR1 is MNHNY, CDR2 SVGAGI, per germline (reference sequence). This CDR3 has 12 residues. CDR3 nucleotide sequence: TGTGCCAGCAGTTACTCGACTCCCGAAGCTTTCTTT. Its protein is CASSYSTPEAFF.

The DNA for the CDR3 is TGTGCCAGCAGCCGTCTGGGCAATCAGCCCCAGCATTTT. Translation: CASSRLGNQPQHF. The rearrangement uses TRBV3-1 (or the pseudogene TRBV3-2) and TRBJ1-5, with D unclear. Germline V gives CDR1 LGHDT, CDR2 YNNKEL (reference sequence). This CDR3 has 13 residues. V was pared by 4 bases and J by 2 bases, with 6 bases between.

The chain joins TRBV18 to TRBJ2-3; a possible D gene is TRBD2 (5 bases). The V gene lost 4 bases and the J gene lost 5 bases, with 10 bases spanning the gap. Germline lookup yields CDR1 KGHSH and CDR2 LQKENI. This CDR3 is 13 amino acids long. The CDR3, as DNA: TGTGCCAGCTCACTGGACTTTTTAGATACGCAGTATTTT. This sequence encodes CASSLDFLDTQYF.

The chain combines TRBV18 with TRBJ1-2; TRBD1 agrees at 7 bases. The CDR3 length is 15 residues. Germline V gives CDR1 KGHSH, CDR2 LQKENI. V lost 0 bases to trimming and J lost 8 bases; unmatched junction nucleotides: 9. The CDR3 DNA reads as TGTGCCAGCTCACCACCCGGGACAGCCTACGAAGGCTACACCTTC. This encodes CASSPPGTAYEGYTF.

The V gene is TRBV4-1, the J gene TRBJ2-7; the D is unclear. Trimming stripped 1 base from V and 2 bases from J, with 12 bases between. Germline loops: CDR1 MGHRA, CDR2 YSYEKL. The CDR3 consists of 15 residues. Written as DNA, the CDR3 is TGCGCCAGCAGCCAAGGTGAACAATCCGCCTACGAGCAGTACTTC. Protein sequence: CASSQGEQSAYEQYF.

V gene TRBV7-3 combines with J gene TRBJ1-1; maybe TRBD1 (5 bases). Trimming left V 5 bases short and J 1 base short, with 11 bases between. This CDR3 contains 14 residues. Per the germline V gene, CDR1 is SGHTA and CDR2 is FQGTGA. CDR3 DNA sequence: TGTGCCAGCAGCACGGGACCCCCGAACACTGAAGCTTTCTTT. It encodes CASSTGPPNTEAFF.